Shown below are 22 T cell receptor beta chains from a single sample sequenced in a study of cytotoxic CD8 clonotypes in ibrutinib-treated CLL. Clones were sequenced by immunoSEQ multiplex PCR, and TCRdb holds only the in-frame ones, with some missing. The data show 100,000 to 150,000 clones, over 75% seen once. Source: PBMCs, taken after 24 months of ibrutinib treatment. The origin of the receptors is a human donor with chronic lymphocytic leukemia.

V is TRBV23-1 and J is TRBJ1-1; 12 bases match TRBD1. TRBV23-1 is reported as an ORF; its role is uncertain. The V segment lost 7 bases and the J segment 6 bases; nucleotides outside the gene matches: 15. The length of the CDR3 is 17 residues. CDR3: CASKWGTGGVLVPEAFF. In DNA, the CDR3 is TGCGCCAGCAAATGGGGGACAGGGGGCGTCTTAGTCCCTGAAGCTTTCTTT.

The chain couples TRBV1 to TRBJ2-1. TRBV1 constitutes a pseudogene. The CDR3 is 16 amino acids. CDR3 region: CTSSQDWGVSGGSSLF. In DNA, the CDR3 is TGCACCAGCAGCCAGGACTGGGGGGTCTCTGGGGGCTCTTCGCTCTTC.

The chain has TRBV5-6 and TRBJ1-5, with D unclear. V was trimmed by 1 base and J by 6 bases, leaving 11 bases between them. Germline V gene lookup returns CDR1 SGHDT and CDR2 YYEEEE. The CDR3 runs 14 residues. CDR3: CASSLFGDAQPQHF. The CDR3 bases are TGTGCCAGCAGCTTGTTCGGGGATGCTCAGCCCCAGCATTTT.

This chain joins TRBV7-9 and TRBJ1-2; 7 nucleotides match TRBD1. The CDR3 loop spans 16 amino acids. The trim removed 7 bases at V and 7 bases at J, leaving 18 bases unmatched. CDR1 SEHNR and CDR2 FQNEAQ come from the germline V gene (reference sequence). The CDR3, as DNA: TGTGCCAGCACTGCCCGGACAGGACCCTCGAAGTTTGGCTACACCTTC. This gives the protein CASTARTGPSKFGYTF.

The CDR3 nucleotides are TGTGCCAGCAGCCAAGATTTAACAGGGGGCCAGCCCCAGCATTTT. Protein product: CASSQDLTGGQPQHF. V gene TRBV4-2 combines with J gene TRBJ1-5, with TRBD1 identical over 9 bases. Germline assignment: CDR1 LGHNA and CDR2 YNFKEQ. The V segment lost 0 bases and the J segment 7 bases; nucleotides outside the gene matches: 4. The CDR3 is made up of 15 amino acids.

V is TRBV27 and J is TRBJ2-7; 8 bases align to TRBD1. CDR3 length equals 14 residues. The germline CDR1 and CDR2 sequences are MNHEY and SMNVEV (reference sequence). V dropped 7 bases and J dropped 3; count of bases not matched to a gene: 8. In DNA form, the CDR3 reads TGTGCCAGCACCGGACAGGGAAGAGGCTACGAGCAGTACTTC. Encoded protein: CASTGQGRGYEQYF.

The chain carries TRBV19 and TRBJ2-3; 12 bases line up with TRBD2. The length of the CDR3 is 18 residues. J lost 0 bases, V lost 5 bases, and 9 bases had no gene match. Germline V gene data show CDR1 as LNHDA and CDR2 as SQIVND (reference sequence). The CDR3 loop is CASSVRLAGVTSTDTQYF. The DNA for the CDR3 is TGTGCCAGTAGTGTGCGACTAGCGGGAGTGACTAGCACAGATACGCAGTATTTT.

This chain links TRBV28 with TRBJ2-6, with 7 bases fitting TRBD1. Trimming took 2 bases from V and 0 from J; bases not matched to a gene: 13. The CDR3 is 20 residues long. Germline-derived CDR1 and CDR2 are MDHEN and SYDVKM. Here the CDR3 reads CASSLPTGSWGSSGANVLTF. The CDR3 DNA follows: TGTGCCAGCAGTTTACCGACAGGGTCCTGGGGAAGCTCTGGGGCCAACGTCCTGACTTTC.

The CDR3 loop is CAISSWGGSQNEQYF. The CDR3 bases are TGTGCCATCAGCTCGTGGGGGGGTTCTCAGAACGAGCAGTACTTC. The chain has TRBV10-3 and TRBJ2-7; TRBD2 agrees at 7 bases. The CDR3 runs to 15 residues. From germline, CDR1 is ENHRY and CDR2 SYGVKD. With 6 bases clipped from V and 5 bases from J, the junction kept 13 bases outside the gene matches.

The V gene is TRBV7-9, the J gene TRBJ2-7, with D tentatively TRBD1 (5 bases). Germline V CDR1 and CDR2: SEHNR, FQNEAQ (reference sequence). The CDR3 consists of 13 residues. V was shortened by 4 bases and J by 0 bases, with 7 bases between the two germline ends. The CDR3 region is CASSSGFSYEQYF. CDR3 DNA: TGTGCCAGCAGCTCAGGGTTCTCCTACGAGCAGTACTTC.

The V gene is TRBV27, the J gene TRBJ2-3; D gene unclear. V lost 6 bases and J lost 3, with 13 bases in between. The CDR3 runs 14 residues. Germline CDR1 is MNHEY and CDR2 is SMNVEV (reference sequence). The DNA of the CDR3 is TGTGCCAGCAGGGCGTGGGGTCAGACAGATACGCAGTATTTT. It encodes CASRAWGQTDTQYF.

V gene TRBV7-3 combines with J gene TRBJ2-3, with D possibly called TRBD1 or TRBD2 (5 bases each). This CDR3 contains 17 residues. V was pared by 6 bases and J by 1 base, with 20 bases between. Germline lookup yields CDR1 SGHTA and CDR2 FQGTGA. The CDR3 spells CASREKGGTARTDTQYF. In nucleotides, the CDR3 is TGTGCCAGCAGGGAGAAGGGTGGGACGGCCCGCACAGATACGCAGTATTTT.

This chain links TRBV4-2 with TRBJ2-1; 10 positions agree with TRBD1. Germline V gene lookup returns CDR1 LGHNA and CDR2 YNFKEQ. The CDR3 covers 17 residues. Trimming at V came to 2 bases and at J to 5 bases, leaving 9 bases not matched to a gene. The CDR3 protein is CASSQLDRGGMDNEQFF. DNA for the CDR3: TGTGCCAGCAGCCAACTGGACAGGGGGGGAATGGACAATGAGCAGTTCTTC.

The chain has TRBV15 and TRBJ1-4, with a tentative D call TRBD1 (5 bases). Trimming took off 4 bases at V and 10 bases at J, with 19 bases between the two ends. Looked up from germline, CDR1 is LNHNV and CDR2 is YYDKDF (reference sequence). The length of the CDR3 is 15 residues. CDR3 region: CATSMPSGMMGKLFF. In DNA form, the CDR3 reads TGTGCCACCAGCATGCCGTCAGGGATGATGGGAAAACTGTTTTTT.

J is TRBJ2-3 and V is TRBV4-2, with 7 nucleotides matching TRBD2. The CDR3 is 18 amino acids. CDR1 is LGHNA, CDR2 YNFKEQ, per germline. The trim removed 1 base at V and 4 bases at J, leaving 14 bases unmatched. In DNA form, the CDR3 reads TGTGCCAGCAGCCAAGGAGAGCGGGGACCTAGTGGGGCAGATACGCAGTATTTT. Amino acid sequence: CASSQGERGPSGADTQYF.

The chain combines TRBV7-3 with TRBJ2-1, with 10 positions matching TRBD2. This CDR3 is 16 amino acids long. The V gene end was trimmed by 5 bases and the J gene end by 8 bases; junction bases not matched to a gene: 12. CDR1 SGHTA and CDR2 FQGTGA come from the germline V gene. The CDR3 DNA follows: TGTGCCAGCAGCCAATCCGGGACTAGCGTCCAGGATGAGCAGTTCTTC. Translation gives CASSQSGTSVQDEQFF.

J is TRBJ1-6 and V is TRBV30, with D hard to call. This CDR3 comprises 13 residues. The V and J ends lost 2 bases and 10 bases respectively, with 12 bases between them. Germline CDR1 reads GTSNPN; CDR2 reads SVGIG (reference sequence). CDR3: CAWSWQEASPLHF. Here the CDR3 DNA reads TGTGCCTGGAGTTGGCAGGAGGCATCACCCCTCCACTTT. Full variable domain (missing parts from reference TRBV30 and TRBJ1-6): SQTIHQWPATLVQPVGSPLSLECTVEGTSNPNLYWYRQAAGRGLQLLFYSVGIGQISSEVPQNLSASRPQDRQFILSSKKLLLSDSGFYLCAWSWQEASPLHFGNGTRLTVT.

This chain joins TRBV6-1 and TRBJ1-1; TRBD1 matches at 8 bases. The CDR3 is made up of 12 amino acids. CDR1 MNHNS and CDR2 SASEGT come from the germline V gene. J lost 5 bases, V lost 5 bases, and 1 base had no gene match. The CDR3 sequence is CASSRTGTEAFF. The CDR3 DNA follows: TGTGCCAGCAGTCGGACAGGGACTGAAGCTTTCTTT.

The chain uses TRBV29-1 and TRBJ2-3; no clear D gene. The length of the CDR3 is 12 residues. V was pared by 6 bases and J by 0 bases, with 7 bases between. Germline-derived CDR1 and CDR2 are SQVTM and ANQGSEA. CDR3 DNA sequence: TGCAGCGTAGCTGACAGCACAGATACGCAGTATTTT. As protein: CSVADSTDTQYF.

CDR3: CAISTPGQGSYEQYF. CDR3 coding DNA: TGTGCCATCAGCACCCCGGGACAGGGGTCCTACGAGCAGTACTTC. V gene TRBV10-3 combines with J gene TRBJ2-7, with 10 bases identical to TRBD1. CDR3 size: 15 residues. Germline trimming cut 6 bases from V and 1 base from J; bases unmatched to any gene: 6. Per germline, CDR1 ENHRY and CDR2 SYGVKD.

The chain has TRBV28 and TRBJ1-6, with no clear D. V lost 3 bases and J 6 bases, leaving 12 bases between the germline ends. The CDR3 loop spans 15 amino acids. Germline CDR1 and CDR2: MDHEN and SYDVKM. The DNA of the CDR3 is TGTGCCAGCAGTTTGGTTCCTCCTAGTAATTCACCCCTCCACTTT. Encoded protein: CASSLVPPSNSPLHF.

The chain has TRBV10-3 and TRBJ2-5; tentatively, D is TRBD2 (6 bases). This CDR3 is built from 12 residues. V was pared by 4 bases and J by 3 bases, with 6 bases between. From germline, CDR1 is ENHRY and CDR2 SYGVKD. CDR3 protein: CAISGGEETQYF. The CDR3 DNA reads as TGTGCCATCAGTGGGGGGGAAGAGACCCAGTACTTC.